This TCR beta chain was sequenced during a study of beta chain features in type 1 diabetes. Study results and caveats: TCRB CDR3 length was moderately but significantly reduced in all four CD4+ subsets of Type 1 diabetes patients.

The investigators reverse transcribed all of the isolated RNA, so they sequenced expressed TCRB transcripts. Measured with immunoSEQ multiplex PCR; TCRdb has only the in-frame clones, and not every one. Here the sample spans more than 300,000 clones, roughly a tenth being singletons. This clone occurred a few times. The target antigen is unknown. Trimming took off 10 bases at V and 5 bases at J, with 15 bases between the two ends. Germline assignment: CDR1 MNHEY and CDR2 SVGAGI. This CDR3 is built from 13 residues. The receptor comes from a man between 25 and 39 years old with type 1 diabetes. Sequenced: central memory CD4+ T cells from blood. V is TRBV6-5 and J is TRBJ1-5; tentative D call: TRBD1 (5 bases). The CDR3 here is CATQPTGDQPQHF. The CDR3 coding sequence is TGTGCCACCCAACCTACGGGGGATCAGCCCCAGCATTTT.